What follows are 15 T cell receptor beta chains derived from one specimen sequenced in a study of shared clonotypes between healthy human individuals. Sequenced by immunoSEQ multiplex PCR; TCRdb stores in-frame clones only, minus some. The profile shows around 2,000,000 clones, 85% to 95% of them singletons. CD8 cells classed as naive were CD45RO-negative and positively selected for CCR7, excluding terminally differentiated effector memory CD45RA+ cells. What was sequenced was naive CD8+ T cells from PBMCs. The receptors come from a man between 18 and 35 years old in good health. Some clones in this sample may be carry-over from other donors' samples.

This clone is a singleton in its sample. The rearrangement uses TRBV7-8 and TRBJ2-3; D is unresolved. The CDR3 is 13 residues long. CDR1 is SGHVS and CDR2 is FQNEAQ in the germline V gene. The V and J ends lost 6 bases and 2 bases respectively, with 9 bases between them. The CDR3 reads CASRLRLTDTQYF. The CDR3 DNA reads TGTGCCAGCAGGTTAAGGCTCACAGATACGCAGTATTTT.

CDR3 in DNA: TGTGCCAGCAGTGAATTTACTTGGGAAGGCTACAATGAGCAGTTCTTC. Protein product: CASSEFTWEGYNEQFF. The V gene is TRBV6-1, the J gene TRBJ2-1; D is unclear. The V gene lost 2 bases and the J gene lost 3 bases, with 14 bases spanning the gap. Germline V gene lookup returns CDR1 MNHNS and CDR2 SASEGT. The CDR3 is 16 amino acids.

CDR3 residues: CATRPNYSNQPQHF. CDR3 nucleotide sequence: TGTGCCACCCGCCCCAATTATAGCAATCAGCCCCAGCATTTT. The chain couples TRBV27 to TRBJ1-5; D remains ambiguous. V lost 10 bases and J lost 0, with 13 bases in between. CDR3 length equals 14 residues. Germline V CDR1 and CDR2: MNHEY, SMNVEV (reference sequence).

This chain connects TRBV15 to TRBJ1-1, with TRBD1 matching 10 bases. This CDR3 spans 13 amino acids. Trimming removed 8 bases from V and 6 bases from J; junction bases left unmatched: 6. Germline V gene data show CDR1 as LNHNV and CDR2 as YYDKDF (reference sequence). In nucleotides, the CDR3 is TGTGCCACCGATGCGGGACAGGGGCCTGAAGCTTTCTTT. Encoded protein: CATDAGQGPEAFF. The full variable domain, in which reference TRBV15 and TRBJ1-1 provide the parts outside the CDR3, is DAMVIQNPRYQVTQFGKPVTLSCSQTLNHNVMYWYQQKSSQAPKLLFHYYDKDFNNEADTPDNFQSRRPNTSFCFLDIRSPGLGDTAMYLCATDAGQGPEAFFGQGTRLTVV.

This chain joins TRBV5-6 and TRBJ1-1; D uncertain. This CDR3 comprises 14 residues. The germline gives CDR1 SGHDT, CDR2 YYEEEE. Trimming pared 0 bases from V and 4 bases from J, leaving 10 bases between. In nucleotides, the CDR3 is TGTGCCAGCAGCTTGGTGGAGGGAGTCACTGAAGCTTTCTTT. Its translation: CASSLVEGVTEAFF. The whole variable domain, filled in from reference TRBV5-6 and TRBJ1-1, reads DAGVTQSPTHLIKTRGQQVTLRCSPKSGHDTVSWYQQALGQGPQFIFQYYEEEERQRGNFPDRFSGHQFPNYSSELNVNALLLGDSALYLCASSLVEGVTEAFFGQGTRLTVV.

The chain combines TRBV5-1 with TRBJ2-6; TRBD1 agrees at 7 bases. V dropped 7 bases and J dropped 0; count of bases not matched to a gene: 4. The CDR3 has 15 residues. Germline-derived CDR1 and CDR2 are SGHRS and YFSETQ. CDR3 protein: CASGDSNSGANVLTF. Here the CDR3 DNA reads TGCGCCAGCGGGGACAGCAACTCTGGGGCCAACGTCCTGACTTTC.

V gene TRBV25-1 combines with J gene TRBJ1-1; 8 bases map to TRBD1. Germline trimming cut 7 bases from V and 4 bases from J; bases unmatched to any gene: 5. The CDR3 covers 13 residues. Germline loops: CDR1 MGHDK, CDR2 SYGVNS. The DNA for the CDR3 is TGTGCCAGCACTGCAGGGGGCGTCACTGAAGCTTTCTTT. Translating gives CASTAGGVTEAFF.

V and J are TRBV28 and TRBJ2-3; perhaps TRBD1 as D (5 bases). CDR3 size: 13 residues. Germline CDR1 MDHEN, CDR2 SYDVKM. Trimming stripped 5 bases from V and 2 bases from J, with 8 bases between. DNA of the CDR3: TGTGCCAGCAGTGACAGACTCACAGATACGCAGTATTTT. Its translation is CASSDRLTDTQYF.

The V gene is TRBV6-1, the J gene TRBJ1-1, with 9 positions matching TRBD1. Per the germline V gene, CDR1 is MNHNS and CDR2 is SASEGT. V dropped 4 bases and J dropped 1; count of bases not matched to a gene: 4. The CDR3 contains 15 residues. The CDR3 bases are TGTGCCAGCAGTGTTTCGGACAGGGGGAACACTGAAGCTTTCTTT. Protein: CASSVSDRGNTEAFF.

This clone was picked up one time. The chain couples TRBV29-1 to TRBJ2-2, with D perhaps given as TRBD1 or TRBD2 (6 bases each). The germline gives CDR1 SQVTM, CDR2 ANQGSEA. V was clipped by 4 bases and J by 5 bases, with 17 bases between them. The CDR3 consists of 15 residues. In DNA form, the CDR3 reads TGCAGCGTTGGGGGCAGGGGACTGTCGACCGGGGAGCTGTTTTTT. Translated: CSVGGRGLSTGELFF.

As to this clone: This sample also contains other DNA sequences that code for the same CDR3. The rearrangement uses TRBV7-9 and TRBJ2-7; D ambiguous. V shed 3 bases and J shed 2 bases, with 8 bases lying between them. This CDR3 is 13 amino acids long. The germline CDR1 and CDR2 sequences are SEHNR and FQNEAQ (reference sequence). In DNA form, the CDR3 reads TGTGCCAGCAGCTTGCTCCTCACCTACGAGCAGTACTTC. Protein sequence: CASSLLLTYEQYF.

The chain joins TRBV9 to TRBJ2-5; TRBD1 agrees at 7 bases. The trim removed 4 bases at V and 3 bases at J, leaving 6 bases unmatched. Germline loops: CDR1 SGDLS, CDR2 YYNGEE. The CDR3 is made up of 14 amino acids. The CDR3 nucleotides are TGTGCCAGCAGCTCCCGGGACAGAGAAGAGACCCAGTACTTC. This encodes CASSSRDREETQYF.

CDR3 residues: CATSLERTSTDTQYF. CDR3 DNA sequence: TGTGCCACCAGTTTAGAAAGAACTAGCACAGATACGCAGTATTTT. The V gene is TRBV15, the J gene TRBJ2-3; D not certain. The CDR3 runs to 15 residues. V was trimmed by 6 bases and J by 0 bases, leaving 13 bases between them. Per germline, CDR1 LNHNV and CDR2 YYDKDF (reference sequence).

The DNA of the CDR3 is TGTGCCAGCAGCTTAGATGTTGGGACTAGCCCCGAGCAGTACTTC. Translated: CASSLDVGTSPEQYF. The V and J genes are TRBV11-2 and TRBJ2-7; 9 bases align to TRBD2. V trimming: 0 bases; J trimming: 6 bases; junction bases outside the gene matches: 6. Germline V CDR1 and CDR2: SGHAT, FQNNGV. This CDR3 region has 15 residues.

The genes are TRBV30 and TRBJ2-2, with 8 bases fitting TRBD2. The V and J ends lost 0 bases and 6 bases, in that order; junction bases with no gene match: 15. The CDR3 spans 18 residues. Germline lookup yields CDR1 GTSNPN and CDR2 SVGIG (reference sequence). The CDR3 reads CAWSVLGGGRRGSGELFF. The CDR3 region has the DNA TGTGCCTGGAGTGTACTGGGGGGCGGGAGGCGTGGATCCGGGGAGCTGTTTTTT.